Sequencing of this T cell receptor beta chain was carried out in a study of shared clonotypes between healthy human individuals (dated by TCRdb to 2020 to 2021). Notes on the research overall: A couple of women and three men aged 18 to 49 years were included in the cohort. Blood TCR repertoires of 5 or 6 healthy adults were deeply sequenced to estimate repertoire size and the extent of clonotype sharing between individuals. To increase sequencing depth and limit assay-specific biases, different laboratories used diverse techniques to prepare libraries and sequence TCR repertoires. Between about 0.85 and 10 billion PBMCs per donor were obtained by leukapheresis. For each donor, CD4 naive and CD4 memory were each given three plates, CD8 naive was given two plates, and CD8 memory was given one plate.

Based on the germline V gene, the CDR1 and CDR2 sequences are MDHEN and SYDVKM. The CDR3 starts with the cysteine, ends with the phenylalanine, and has 15 residues. CDR3 DNA is the only sequence kept; it has 45 bases, read in frame from the first base. The V end gives up 2 bases and the J end 4 bases, leaving 5 bases in the junction not matched to a gene. The donors were healthy, HIV-negative adults with no recently reported acute infections or vaccinations. Every donor was a Caucasian adult residing in Nashville, Tennessee, USA. Magnetic negative selection was used to enrich CD4+ T cells, after which naive cells were positively selected on CD45RA and the negative fraction became the memory subset. Blood was obtained by leukapheresis, after which PBMCs were separated by Ficoll-Histopaque density gradient centrifugation and cryopreserved in liquid nitrogen vapor phase. Analytical flow cytometry was used to check the purity and quantity of each magnetically sorted T cell population. From each sorted fraction, genomic DNA was isolated and quantified by UV absorbance on a Nanodrop 2000c.

Using the deep immunoSEQ assay, multiplex PCR amplified TCR CDR3 regions from genomic DNA. For each cell subset, the extracted genomic DNA was distributed evenly across all wells of several immunoSEQ 96-well plates, and each plate served as one replicate. For sorted subsets, roughly 200 ng of genomic DNA, equivalent to roughly 30,000 T cell genomes, went into each replicate PCR. Purified libraries were measured with a Qubit 3.0 fluorometer, size-checked on a Bioanalyzer 2100, and measured again with the KAPA Library Quantification kit. Every immunoSEQ 96-well plate was sequenced on a dedicated single-read 150-cycle Illumina NextSeq 550 flow cell. Per the original workflow: Because only junctional sequences without quality scores were contained in the immunoSEQ output, filtering matching that applied to full-length reads could not be performed. To assign V/J genes and CDR3, sequences were annotated using PyIR, a Python wrapper for IgBLAST v1.9, with IMGT germline references. Any read was removed if the V/J assignment was weak (E-value above 1e-6), the CDR3 was missing, or the read contained stop codons, out-of-frame junctions, or ambiguous translated residues. V3J clonotypes were defined as sequences sharing the same inferred V gene, J gene, and CDR3 amino acid sequence. To compute the percentage overlap between repertoires, the number of shared unique clonotypes was divided by the size of the smaller repertoire. Repertoire richness was assessed with RTK rarefaction, the Chao1 estimator, and Recon v2.1 estimates of unobserved clonotypes. Generation probabilities were computed with OLGA for all TCRbeta clonotypes obtained by the gDNA method from four donors. TCRdb took over this immuneACCESS table, retaining in-frame rearrangements with V and J assigned. Such tables are incomplete; in checked studies, under half of the missing clones stem from an unresolved V gene, and the remainder is unexplained. That table gives V, J and clone size, and the DNA gave D and trimming. This sample is represented by 1.6 million or so clones; 98% of them were singletons. Over 0.3% of the sample is taken by the ten largest.

Study-wide findings and limitations: Only blood was sampled, and tissue TCR repertoires likely differ from those in blood. Even with the large sequencing depth, rarefaction of the sorted-subset datasets indicated that sequencing was incomplete. Sharing across several donors was observed for about 5% of naive CD4, 3.5% of naive CD8, 2.3% of memory CD4, and less than 0.45% of memory CD8 clonotypes. Clonotypes shared by all four sorted-subset donors showed higher generation probabilities than non-shared clonotypes. Pairwise subsampling indicated that sequencing depth was expected to affect the degree of clonotype sharing among donors. Naive subsets generally had larger estimated clonotype richness than memory subsets did. The genetic and exposure-history diversity represented was limited by the small number of donors.

Details on this clone: The specificity of this receptor is unknown. The sample holds no much larger clone one base away, and base qualities are not on file.

The material sequenced was naive CD4+ T cells sorted from blood. According to the study, the label for this sample's cell subset or site signals: CD45RA+ positively selected. The TCR comes from a man aged 30 to 45 in good health. The V and J segments used are TRBV28 and TRBJ2-5; 9 junctional bases match TRBD2. CDR3 sequence: CASSLRREGLETQYF. The DNA sequence is given as TGTGCCAGCAGTTTAAGGCGGGAGGGCCTAGAGACCCAGTACTTC.